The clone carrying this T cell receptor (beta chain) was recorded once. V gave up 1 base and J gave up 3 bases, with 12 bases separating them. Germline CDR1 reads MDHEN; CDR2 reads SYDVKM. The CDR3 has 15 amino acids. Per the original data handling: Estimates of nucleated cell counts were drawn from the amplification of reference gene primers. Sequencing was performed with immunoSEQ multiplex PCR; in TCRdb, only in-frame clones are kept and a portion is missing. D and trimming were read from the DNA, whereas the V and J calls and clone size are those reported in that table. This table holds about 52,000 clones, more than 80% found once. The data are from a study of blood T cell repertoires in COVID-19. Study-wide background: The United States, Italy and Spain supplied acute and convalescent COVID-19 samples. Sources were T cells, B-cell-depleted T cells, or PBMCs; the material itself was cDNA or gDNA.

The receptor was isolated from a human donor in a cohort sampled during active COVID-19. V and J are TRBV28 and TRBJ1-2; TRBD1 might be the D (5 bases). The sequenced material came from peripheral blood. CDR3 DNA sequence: TGTGCCAGCAGTTTATCTCACCAGGGTTACTATGGCTACACCTTC. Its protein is CASSLSHQGYYGYTF.